What follows is one TCR beta chain and its context. How the authors handled the data: Scientists estimated how many nucleated cells there were by amplifying reference gene primers. Method: immunoSEQ multiplex PCR; TCRdb's copy keeps in-frame clones and lacks some. The V and J calls and clone size are taken from that table; D and trimming were inferred from the DNA. The data hold approximately 97,000 clones, with about 85% observed a single time. The data belong to a study of blood T cell repertoires in COVID-19. Study information: Both acute and convalescent COVID-19 samples were obtained from the United States, Italy and Spain. Sources were T cells, B-cell-depleted T cells, or PBMCs; the material itself was cDNA or gDNA.

The CDR3 sequence is 13 residues long. Germline CDR1 reads SGDLS; CDR2 reads YYNGEE. Trimming took off 2 bases at V and 11 bases at J, with 11 bases between the two ends. V usage is TRBV9 and J usage is TRBJ1-6; unclear D gene. The source material was peripheral blood. The source is a man in his 60s with acute or convalescent COVID-19. In DNA, the CDR3 is TGTGCCAGCAGCGTTGGTAGCCCGGCACCCCTCCACTTT. Its translation: CASSVGSPAPLHF.